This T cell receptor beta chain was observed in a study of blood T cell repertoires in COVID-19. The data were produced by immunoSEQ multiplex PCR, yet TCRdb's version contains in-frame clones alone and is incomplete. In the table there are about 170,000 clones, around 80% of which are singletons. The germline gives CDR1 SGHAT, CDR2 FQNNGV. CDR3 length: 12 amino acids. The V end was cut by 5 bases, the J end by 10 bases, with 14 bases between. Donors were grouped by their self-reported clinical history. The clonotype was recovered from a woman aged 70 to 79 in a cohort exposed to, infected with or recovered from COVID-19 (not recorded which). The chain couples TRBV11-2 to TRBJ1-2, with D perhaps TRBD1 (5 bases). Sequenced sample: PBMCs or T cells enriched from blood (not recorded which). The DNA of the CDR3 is TGTGCCAGCAGCCAGACAGCCGTGCTCTACACCTTC. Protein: CASSQTAVLYTF.